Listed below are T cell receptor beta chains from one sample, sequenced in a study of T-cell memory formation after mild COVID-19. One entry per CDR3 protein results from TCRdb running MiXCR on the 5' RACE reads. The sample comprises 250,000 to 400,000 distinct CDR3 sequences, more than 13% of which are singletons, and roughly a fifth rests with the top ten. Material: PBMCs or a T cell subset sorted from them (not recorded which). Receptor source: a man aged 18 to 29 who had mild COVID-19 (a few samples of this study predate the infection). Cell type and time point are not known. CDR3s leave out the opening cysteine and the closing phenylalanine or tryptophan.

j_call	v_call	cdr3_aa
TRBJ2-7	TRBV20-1	SARSAGTGRGEQY
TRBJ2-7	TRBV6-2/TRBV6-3	ASSGGYASYEQY
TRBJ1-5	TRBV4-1	ASSQIPDTGGQH
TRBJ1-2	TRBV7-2	ASNLDRAGGYT
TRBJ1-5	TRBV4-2	ASSQDIKQPQH
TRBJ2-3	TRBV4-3	ASKLAGADTQY
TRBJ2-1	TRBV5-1	ASSTPATTYEQF
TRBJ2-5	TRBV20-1	SARGRLWYQETQY
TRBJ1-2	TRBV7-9	ASSVGIANGYT
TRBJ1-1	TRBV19	ASSKQGIWGMNTEAF
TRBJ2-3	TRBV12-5	ASGLSPTGRGTDTQY
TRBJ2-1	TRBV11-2	ASTSSTSGGVYNEQF
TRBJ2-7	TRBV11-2	ASSLSRGYSYEQY
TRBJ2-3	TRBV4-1	ASSQDRGNTDTQY
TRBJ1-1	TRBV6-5	ASSRLARGGGTEAF
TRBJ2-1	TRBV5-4	ASSPWPRNEQF
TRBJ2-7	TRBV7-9	ASSLAGGGSEQY
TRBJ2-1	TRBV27	ASSLSVTRPGDEQF